What follows are 15 T cell receptor beta chains derived from one specimen sequenced in a study of radiation and T cells in renal cell carcinoma. TCRdb keeps only in-frame clones here, not all; method: immunoSEQ multiplex PCR. The data hold fewer than 30,000 clones, with approximately 84% observed a single time. Time point here: blood 2 weeks post-SBRT. Treatment of the sample: 15 Gy SBRT to primary tumor, nephrectomy 4 weeks later. This material consisted of blood, taken from a patient whose treatment included radiotherapy and nephrectomy. Receptors were obtained from a man aged 55 to 70 with renal cell carcinoma.

The CDR3, as DNA: TGTGCCAGCAGCTTGGGAACAGGGGGCGGCTATGGCTACACCTTC. Residues: CASSLGTGGGYGYTF. V and J are TRBV7-3 and TRBJ1-2; TRBD1 matches at 9 bases. Trimming at V came to 3 bases and at J to 4 bases, leaving 6 bases not matched to a gene. CDR3 length: 15 amino acids. CDR1 and CDR2 from the germline V gene are SGHTA and FQGTGA. Variable domain in full (rest from reference TRBV7-3 and TRBJ1-2): GAGVSQTPSNKVTEKGKYVELRCDPISGHTALYWYRQSLGQGPEFLIYFQGTGAADDSGLPNDRFFAVRPEGSVSTLKIQRTERGDSAVYLCASSLGTGGGYGYTFGSGTRLTVV.

The chain joins TRBV7-2 to TRBJ2-1, with TRBD2 as a possible D gene (5 bases). Trimming shortened V by 1 base and J by 0 bases, and 10 bases separated the two germline ends. Germline assignment: CDR1 SGHTA and CDR2 FQGNSA. The CDR3 loop spans 16 amino acids. CDR3 nucleotide sequence: TGTGCCAGCAGCTTAGGGTGGCGGGTCTCCTACAATGAGCAGTTCTTC. This sequence encodes CASSLGWRVSYNEQFF.

The rearrangement links TRBV6-6 to TRBJ2-5; D is possibly TRBD1 (5 bases). In germline, CDR1 is MNHNY, CDR2 SVGAGI (reference sequence). Trimming pared 8 bases from V and 5 bases from J, leaving 9 bases between. The CDR3 loop spans 11 amino acids. In DNA, the CDR3 is TGTGCCAGCCGGACAAAGGAGACCCAGTACTTC. Protein: CASRTKETQYF.

V is TRBV11-2 and J is TRBJ2-3; D not resolved. V lost 5 bases to trimming and J lost 2 bases, with 11 bases between them. Germline V gene data show CDR1 as SGHAT and CDR2 as FQNNGV. The CDR3 consists of 14 residues. The CDR3 is CASSPFTLTDTQYF. In DNA form, the CDR3 reads TGTGCCAGCAGCCCCTTTACGCTCACAGATACGCAGTATTTT.

The chain combines TRBV6-5 with TRBJ2-3, with a tentative D call TRBD1 (6 bases). There are 15 residues in the CDR3. V lost 0 bases, J lost 5 bases, and 12 bases lay in between. The germline V gene encodes CDR1 MNHEY and CDR2 SVGAGI. In DNA, the CDR3 is TGTGCCAGCAGTTACTCCGCACAGGGTATAGATACGCAGTATTTT. Translated, it gives CASSYSAQGIDTQYF.

The chain is built from TRBV5-1 and TRBJ1-1; D is unclear. Germline assignment: CDR1 SGHRS and CDR2 YFSETQ. V lost 0 bases to trimming and J lost 0 bases, with 9 bases between them. The CDR3 extends over 15 amino acids. CDR3 in DNA: TGCGCCAGCAGCTTGGGAGCAGCCATGAACACTGAAGCTTTCTTT. Its translation is CASSLGAAMNTEAFF.

This clone was found once. This chain links TRBV19 with TRBJ1-6, with 10 bases fitting TRBD1. The germline gives CDR1 LNHDA, CDR2 SQIVND (reference sequence). The CDR3 spans 13 residues. With V trimmed by 7 bases and J by 10 bases, 4 bases remained unmatched. Here the CDR3 reads CASNDRGQSPLHF. In nucleotides, the CDR3 is TGTGCCAGTAATGACAGGGGGCAGTCACCCCTCCACTTT.

V usage is TRBV4-2 and J usage is TRBJ1-2; 9 bases agree with TRBD1. V was clipped by 2 bases and J by 4 bases; unmatched bases: 8. This CDR3 is 16 amino acids long. Per germline, CDR1 LGHNA and CDR2 YNFKEQ. This CDR3 is CASSQTSGQGAYGYTF. As DNA, the CDR3 is TGTGCCAGCAGCCAAACGTCGGGACAGGGTGCCTATGGCTACACCTTC.

The DNA for the CDR3 is TGCAGTGCTCGGGACTTCGGGGAGCTGTTTTTT. Protein sequence: CSARDFGELFF. The V and J genes are TRBV20-1 and TRBJ2-2; weak D call: TRBD2 (6 bases). V was cut by 5 bases and J by 7 bases, with 8 bases left in between. The V gene's germline CDR1 is DFQATT and CDR2 SNEGSKA (reference sequence). This CDR3 is 11 amino acids long.

The chain joins TRBV25-1 to TRBJ2-3; possibly TRBD2 for D (6 bases). The germline CDR1 and CDR2 sequences are MGHDK and SYGVNS. This CDR3 spans 14 amino acids. Trimming cost V 6 bases and J 2 bases, with 12 bases left between them. Here the CDR3 reads CASSPSGVTDTQYF. CDR3 nucleotide sequence: TGTGCCAGCAGCCCATCGGGGGTCACAGATACGCAGTATTTT.

The chain recombines TRBV11-2 with TRBJ2-2; D may be TRBD1 (6 bases). The CDR3 covers 15 residues. The germline V and J ends were trimmed by 5 bases and 5 bases, with 15 bases remaining between them. Germline V gives CDR1 SGHAT, CDR2 FQNNGV. CDR3 region: CASSTGQMGTGELFF. Written as DNA, the CDR3 is TGTGCCAGCAGCACAGGACAGATGGGGACCGGGGAGCTGTTTTTT.

The chain combines TRBV5-1 with TRBJ1-1; 9 bases map to TRBD1. Germline values: CDR1 SGHRS, CDR2 YFSETQ. The junction had 5 bases not matched to a gene; V was cut back by 3 bases and J by 2 bases. This CDR3 spans 15 amino acids. DNA for the CDR3: TGCGCCAGCAGCTCAGGGGACAGGGTAAACACTGAAGCTTTCTTT. Its translation: CASSSGDRVNTEAFF.

The CDR3: CASSQRTSGSTAYEQYF. For the CDR3, the DNA is TGCGCCAGCAGCCAAAGGACTAGCGGGAGTACAGCCTACGAGCAGTACTTC. V gene TRBV4-3 combines with J gene TRBJ2-7; TRBD2 matches 13 bases. With 2 bases clipped from V and 2 bases from J, the junction kept 6 bases outside the gene matches. Germline assignment: CDR1 LGHNA and CDR2 YSLEER. The CDR3 is 17 residues long.

The gene calls are TRBV10-3 and TRBJ2-7; D remains ambiguous. The V gene's germline CDR1 is ENHRY and CDR2 SYGVKD. Trimming stripped 2 bases from V and 5 bases from J, with 7 bases between. The CDR3 sequence is 12 residues long. CDR3 residues: CAISEGWDEQYF. DNA for the CDR3: TGTGCCATCAGTGAGGGTTGGGACGAGCAGTACTTC.

The V call is TRBV11-3, the J call TRBJ2-1; D possibly corresponds to TRBD2 (6 bases). CDR1 is SGHNT, CDR2 YENEEA, per germline. V lost 0 bases and J lost 5, with 11 bases in between. The CDR3 sequence is 15 residues long. CDR3 DNA: TGTGCCAGCAGCTTAGATCGTCGGGAGCACAATGAGCAGTTCTTC. The encoded protein is CASSLDRREHNEQFF.